This T cell receptor beta chain appears in the sequencing data of a study of cytomegalovirus exposure and HLA in healthy donors (dated by TCRdb to 2017 to 2019). For context, the study as a whole: A later analysis indicated that the roughly 120 validation repertoires were generated on the platform also employed for the 700 or so repertoires of the first cohort. The aim of the study was to test whether cataloging public T cell receptors could identify signatures of past pathogen exposure. A separate validation cohort of approximately 120 different subjects was used in addition to the approximately 640-subject first cohort. To predict cytomegalovirus infection status, the study brought together high-throughput TCR immunosequencing, statistical association of individual TCRs with disease status, and machine learning. General study outcomes and caveats: In vitro tests confirmed that three of the cytomegalovirus-associated TCR beta chains recognize cytomegalovirus antigens. Subsequent analysis determined that TCRs grouped into clusters in the first cohort also showed a tendency toward co-occurrence across the roughly 120 validation repertoires, and approximately 94% of cluster scores exceeded 0. The study gave a list of 150 to 200 TCR beta chains associated with cytomegalovirus. It was suggested by the authors that the approach could potentially be generalized to other disease states and immunological phenotypes. The validation cohort had no HLA typing available for a later analysis, so co-occurrence within that cohort was assessed over all 110 or so repertoires. The classifier was reported to diagnose cytomegalovirus status with high specificity and sensitivity in both the original cohort and the validation cohort. Across donors, most TCR sequences were observed very rarely, whereas some public TCRs were present in many individuals.

The donors belonged to the validation cohort of over a hundred subjects, which was separate from the roughly 700-subject first cohort. From V the trimming removes 5 bases and from J it removes 2 bases, while the gene matches leave 12 bases of the junction unaccounted for. CDR1 and CDR2, looked up from the germline V gene, are LGHNA and YNFKEQ. Measured from the cysteine to the phenylalanine, the CDR3 is 18 residues long. The sequence is cut down to CDR3 DNA, 54 bases in frame from base 1. The library was generated by the immunoSEQ multiplex PCR assay. In the paper's pipeline: A statistical classification framework was developed to diagnose cytomegalovirus status using the catalog of TCR beta chain sequences. Sourced from immuneACCESS, this table was stored by TCRdb with only in-frame sequences that have V and J called. A share of the clones is absent; for the studies checked, an unresolved V gene accounts for under half, and the remainder has no known explanation. V and J calls and clone size are copied from that table; D and trimming were computed from the DNA. This sample comprises around 400,000 clones, roughly 89% of them detected only once. The ten biggest clones cover roughly 0.8% of the sample.

About this clone: Its recognized antigen is unknown. Nothing much larger sits one base from this clone, and base qualities are not available.

This receptor was identified in a woman between 18 and 29 years old in good health and CMV-seronegative. The chain is assembled from TRBV4-2 and TRBJ2-1; 10 of the junction bases match TRBD2. The material sequenced was PBMCs. The bases are TGTGCCAGCAGCTACGACTTGGTAGCGGGGGGACCCTACAATGAGCAGTTCTTC. Translated, this is CASSYDLVAGGPYNEQFF.